One T cell receptor beta chain is described in this entry. The data belong to a study of blood T cell repertoires in COVID-19. TCRdb's copy holds only in-frame clones and misses some; the assay was immunoSEQ multiplex PCR. The profile shows around 130,000 clones, roughly 84% of them singletons. Input material: peripheral blood. This clonotype was obtained from a man aged 55 to 69 with acute or convalescent COVID-19.

CDR3: CASTETGVRDNEQFF. DNA for the CDR3: TGTGCCAGCACCGAGACAGGGGTTCGCGACAATGAGCAGTTCTTC. The chain recombines TRBV27 with TRBJ2-1, with 8 nucleotides matching TRBD1. The V segment lost 7 bases and the J segment 5 bases; nucleotides outside the gene matches: 10. This CDR3 contains 15 residues. Germline CDR1 MNHEY, CDR2 SMNVEV (reference sequence).